This TCR beta chain was sequenced during a study of T cell repertoires in cytomegalovirus infection. Study in general: Public TCR beta signatures were indicative of both CMV infection and a matching HLA type.

MiXCR was run by TCRdb on the reads, yielding one entry per CDR3 protein. The sample consists of hundreds of thousands of distinct CDR3 sequences, about 8.8% of them appearing once. This clonotype has a count of ten or more. Antigen: not known. Germline lookup yields CDR1 SGHKS and CDR2 YYEKEE (reference sequence). V gave up 0 bases and J gave up 6 bases, with 6 bases separating them. The CDR3 length is 12 residues. Study observations and caveats: CMV-specific HLA-C-restricted TCR beta clonotypes dominated the ex vivo response. Carriers of CMV and the relevant HLA type were discriminated by public TCR beta frequency.

This sequence originates from a human donor in good health (CMV status not recorded). Some clones in this sample may be carry-over from other donors' samples. Sequenced sample: PBMCs. The J gene is TRBJ1-2, the V gene TRBV5-5; perhaps TRBD1 as D (5 bases). CDR3 protein: CASSLETDGYTF. Here the CDR3 DNA reads TGTGCCAGCAGCTTGGAGACAGATGGCTACACCTTC.